The clone carrying this T cell receptor (beta chain) showed up just a few times. This CDR3 contains 15 residues. V lost 5 bases, J lost 4 bases, and 16 bases lay in between. CDR1 SGHAT and CDR2 FQNNGV come from the germline V gene. TCRdb keeps only in-frame clones here, not all; method: immunoSEQ multiplex PCR. In the table there are around 300,000 clones, 80% to 90% of which are singletons. This specimen comes from a study of shared clonotypes between healthy human individuals. Turning to the study itself: The study enrolled a couple of women and a few men aged 18 to 49.

CD8 memory cells included CD45RO+ cells plus CCR7-negative CD45RA+ TemRA cells. The chain combines TRBV11-2 with TRBJ2-3; tentative D call: TRBD2 (6 bases). The receptor was isolated from a man aged 18 to 30 in good health. The source material was memory CD8+ T cells sorted from blood. Subset indicated: CD45RO+ cells pooled with CCR7-negative TemRA cells. The CDR3 sequence: CASSLVSGEADTQYF. The CDR3 DNA reads TGTGCCAGCAGCCTAGTTTCGGGGGAAGCAGATACGCAGTATTTT.